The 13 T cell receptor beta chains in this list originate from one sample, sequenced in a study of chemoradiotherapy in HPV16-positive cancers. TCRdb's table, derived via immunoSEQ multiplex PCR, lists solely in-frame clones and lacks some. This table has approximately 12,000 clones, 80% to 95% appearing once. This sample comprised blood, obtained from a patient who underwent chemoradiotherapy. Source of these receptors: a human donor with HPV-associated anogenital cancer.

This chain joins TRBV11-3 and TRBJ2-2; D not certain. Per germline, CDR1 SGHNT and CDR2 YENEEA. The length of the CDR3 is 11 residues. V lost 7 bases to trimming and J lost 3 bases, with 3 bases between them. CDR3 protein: CASTDTGELFF. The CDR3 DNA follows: TGTGCCAGCACCGACACCGGGGAGCTGTTTTTT.

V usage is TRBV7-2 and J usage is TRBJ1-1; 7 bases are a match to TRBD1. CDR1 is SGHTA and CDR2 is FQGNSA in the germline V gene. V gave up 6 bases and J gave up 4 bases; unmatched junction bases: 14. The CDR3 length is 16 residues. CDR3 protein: CASSYYPQGSGTEAFF. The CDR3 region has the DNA TGTGCCAGCAGTTATTACCCACAGGGGTCGGGCACTGAAGCTTTCTTT.

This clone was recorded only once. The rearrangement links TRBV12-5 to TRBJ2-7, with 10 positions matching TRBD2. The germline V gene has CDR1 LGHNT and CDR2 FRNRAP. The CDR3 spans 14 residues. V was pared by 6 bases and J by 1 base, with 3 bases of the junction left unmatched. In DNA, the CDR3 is TGTGCTAGTGGAATAGCGGGGGGATCCTACGAGCAGTACTTC. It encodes CASGIAGGSYEQYF.

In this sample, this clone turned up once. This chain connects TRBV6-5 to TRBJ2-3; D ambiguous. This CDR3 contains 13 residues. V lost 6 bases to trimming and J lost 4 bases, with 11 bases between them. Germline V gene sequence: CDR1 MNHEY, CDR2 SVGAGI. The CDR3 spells CASSHRASDTQYF. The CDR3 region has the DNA TGTGCCAGCAGCCACCGGGCGTCAGATACGCAGTATTTT.

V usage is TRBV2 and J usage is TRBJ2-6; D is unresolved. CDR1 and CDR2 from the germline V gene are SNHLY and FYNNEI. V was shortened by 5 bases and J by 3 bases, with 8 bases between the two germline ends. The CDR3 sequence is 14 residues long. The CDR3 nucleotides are TGTGCCAGCAGTAATGGGGATGGGGCCAACGTCCTGACTTTC. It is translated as CASSNGDGANVLTF. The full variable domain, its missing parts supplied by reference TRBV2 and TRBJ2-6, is EPEVTQTPSHQVTQMGQEVILRCVPISNHLYFYWYRQILGQKVEFLVSFYNNEISEKSEIFDDQFSVERPDGSNFTLKIRSTKLEDSAMYFCASSNGDGANVLTFGAGSRLTVL.

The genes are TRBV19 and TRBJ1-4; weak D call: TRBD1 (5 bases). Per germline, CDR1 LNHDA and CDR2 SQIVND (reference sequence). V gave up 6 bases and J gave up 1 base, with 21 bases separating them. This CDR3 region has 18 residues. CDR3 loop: CASRSARGPRGTNEKLFF. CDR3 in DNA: TGTGCCAGTAGGAGTGCTCGGGGCCCGAGGGGAACTAATGAAAAACTGTTTTTT.

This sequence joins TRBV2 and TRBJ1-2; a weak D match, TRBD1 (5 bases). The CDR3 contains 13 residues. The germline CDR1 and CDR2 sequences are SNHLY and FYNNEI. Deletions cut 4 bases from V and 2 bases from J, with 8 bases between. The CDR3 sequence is CASSGQLNYGYTF. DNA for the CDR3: TGTGCCAGCAGTGGACAGCTCAACTATGGCTACACCTTC.

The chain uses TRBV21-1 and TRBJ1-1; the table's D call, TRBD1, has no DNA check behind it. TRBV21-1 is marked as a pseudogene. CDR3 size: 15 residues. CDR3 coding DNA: TGTGCCAGCAGCAAATATACAGGGGGAACCCCTGAAGCTTTCTTT. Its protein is CASSKYTGGTPEAFF.

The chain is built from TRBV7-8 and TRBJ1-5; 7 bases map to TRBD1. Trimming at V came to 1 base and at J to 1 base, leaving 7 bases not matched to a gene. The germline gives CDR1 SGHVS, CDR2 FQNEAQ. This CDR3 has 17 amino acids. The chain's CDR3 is CASSLVHRGESNQPQHF. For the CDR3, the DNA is TGTGCCAGCAGCTTAGTTCACAGGGGAGAAAGCAATCAGCCCCAGCATTTT. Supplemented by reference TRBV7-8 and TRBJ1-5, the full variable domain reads GAGVSQSPRYKVAKRGQDVALRCDPISGHVSLFWYQQALGQGPEFLTYFQNEAQLDKSGLPSDRFFAERPEGSVSTLKIQRTQQEDSAVYLCASSLVHRGESNQPQHFGDGTRLSIL.

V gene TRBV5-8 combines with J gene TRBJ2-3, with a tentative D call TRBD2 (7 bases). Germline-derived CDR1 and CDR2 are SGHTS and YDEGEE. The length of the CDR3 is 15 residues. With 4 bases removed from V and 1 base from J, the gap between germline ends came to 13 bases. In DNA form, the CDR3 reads TGTGCCAGCAGCAAACGGGGGGCCGGCACAGATACGCAGTATTTT. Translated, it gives CASSKRGAGTDTQYF.

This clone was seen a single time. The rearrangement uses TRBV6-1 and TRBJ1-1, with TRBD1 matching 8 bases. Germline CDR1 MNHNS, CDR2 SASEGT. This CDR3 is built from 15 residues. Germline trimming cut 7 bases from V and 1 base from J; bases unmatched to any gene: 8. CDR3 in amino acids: CASISFGTGNTEAFF. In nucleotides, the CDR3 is TGTGCCAGCATCTCCTTTGGGACAGGGAACACTGAAGCTTTCTTT.

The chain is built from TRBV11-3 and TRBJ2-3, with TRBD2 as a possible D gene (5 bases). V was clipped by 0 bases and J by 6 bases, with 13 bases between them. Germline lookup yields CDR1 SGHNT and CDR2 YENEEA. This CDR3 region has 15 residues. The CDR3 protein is CASSLEGRGWDTQYF. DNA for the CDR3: TGTGCCAGCAGCTTAGAGGGTCGGGGTTGGGATACGCAGTATTTT.

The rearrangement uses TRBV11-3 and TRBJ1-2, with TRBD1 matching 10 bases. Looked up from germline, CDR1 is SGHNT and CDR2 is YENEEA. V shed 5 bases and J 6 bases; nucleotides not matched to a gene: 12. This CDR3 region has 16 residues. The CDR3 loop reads CASSPQTGGTRDGYTF. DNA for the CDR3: TGTGCCAGCAGCCCACAGACAGGGGGCACGCGAGATGGCTACACCTTC.